Listed below are T cell receptor beta chains from one sample, sequenced in a study of T cell responses to AZD1222 COVID-19 vaccine. Assay used: immunoSEQ multiplex PCR; TCRdb lists only in-frame clones, some missing. The sample records 150,000 to 200,000 clones, 85% to 95% being singletons. The sequences come from peripheral blood, collected 28 days after the second dose of the MenACWY control vaccine. The receptors derive from an adult who received the MenACWY meningococcal vaccine as a control. Both conserved end residues are part of each CDR3. D genes are given only for firm matches. Where a row states a size, it is once, few, many or the class of an expanded clone; other rows omit it.

v_gene	d_gene	j_gene	abundance	CDR3aa	CDR3nt
TRBV28	TRBD2	TRBJ2-7	NA	CASSSAGAVHEQYF	TGTGCCAGCAGTTCGGCGGGAGCAGTCCACGAGCAGTACTTC
TRBV6-2/TRBV6-3	NA	TRBJ1-5	once	CASSALRGVSVSNQPQHF	TGTGCCAGCAGTGCCTTAAGGGGGGTATCCGTAAGCAATCAGCCCCAGCATTTT
TRBV2	NA	TRBJ1-4	NA	CATSFGAGRISEKLFF	TGTGCCACCTCGTTTGGAGCGGGAAGAATCAGCGAAAAACTGTTTTTT
TRBV24-1	TRBD1	TRBJ2-1	NA	CATSDHRGKDEQFF	TGTGCCACCAGTGACCACAGGGGCAAGGATGAGCAGTTCTTC
TRBV24-1	NA	TRBJ1-2	NA	CATSGGPGNYGYTF	TGTGCCACCAGTGGGGGGCCAGGAAACTATGGCTACACCTTC
TRBV18	TRBD2	TRBJ2-1	NA	CASSPRFSGRRDEQFF	TGTGCCAGCTCACCACGGTTCAGCGGGAGGAGGGATGAGCAGTTCTTC
TRBV28	NA	TRBJ1-2	NA	CASSSFGSYGYTF	TGTGCCAGCAGCTCCTTTGGGAGCTATGGCTACACCTTC
TRBV7-9	TRBD1	TRBJ1-5	NA	CASSLVTGTDSNQPQHF	TGTGCCAGCAGCTTAGTTACTGGGACAGATAGCAATCAGCCCCAGCATTTT
TRBV19	NA	TRBJ2-2	NA	CASSNTGSTGELFF	TGTGCCAGTAGTAATACAGGTAGCACCGGGGAGCTGTTTTTT
TRBV11-1	NA	TRBJ1-1	NA	CASSSRGLEAFF	TGTGCCAGCAGCTCCAGAGGACTTGAAGCTTTCTTT